Here is one T cell receptor (beta chain) with its context. In the study's own analysis: Estimated nucleated cell counts came from reference gene primer amplification. TCRdb keeps only in-frame clones here, not all; method: immunoSEQ multiplex PCR. V and J calls and clone size come straight from that table; D and trimming were deduced from the DNA. The sample lists 250,000 to 300,000 clones, 85% to 90% occurring once. The germline gives CDR1 SGHRS, CDR2 YFSETQ. This CDR3 comprises 14 residues. With V trimmed by 4 bases and J by 4 bases, 4 bases remained unmatched. This sample was taken from a study of blood T cell repertoires in COVID-19. Study-wide context: PBMCs, B-cell-depleted T cells, or T cells were the source of the cDNA or gDNA that made up the material.

Followed longitudinally, the Seattle patients had been enrolled during active infection. This receptor was obtained from a woman in her 50s with COVID-19, enrolled during active disease. V usage is TRBV5-1 and J usage is TRBJ1-4; TRBD1 aligns across 7 bases. The sample taken for sequencing was peripheral blood. The CDR3 is CASSVGQINEKLFF. CDR3 coding DNA: TGCGCCAGCAGCGTGGGACAGATTAATGAAAAACTGTTTTTT.